In this sample, the clone carrying this TCR beta chain turned up many times. Its antigen remains unidentified. These data originate in a study of neurological immune-mediated disorders. The study, taken as a whole, reports: The greatest TCR clonal expansion occurred in HTLV-1-associated myelopathy and the least in multiple sclerosis, which fell below healthy controls.

PBMCs numbering 2 million and stored at -80 C yielded the unsorted libraries. Synthesis of cDNA was carried out by template-switch 5'RACE. The reaction used 10-nucleotide random UMIs. TCRdb re-analysed the 5' RACE reads in MiXCR, keeping a single row per CDR3 protein. The data hold tens of thousands of distinct CDR3 sequences, with over 12% observed a single time. The receptor's source is a woman aged 50 to 60 in good health. Sequenced: PBMCs.

The CDR3 DNA follows: TGTGCCAGCAGGCGCGCCGAACTAGGGGTCTACGAGCAGTACTTC. Encoded protein: CASRRAELGVYEQYF. The chain uses TRBV7-2 and TRBJ2-7; either TRBD1 or TRBD2 may supply D (5 bases each). The CDR3 runs to 15 residues. Per the germline V gene, CDR1 is SGHTA and CDR2 is FQGNSA. Between the trimmed V and J ends, which lost 6 bases and 3 bases, there was a span of 18 bases. Full variable domain (rest looked up from reference TRBV7-2 and TRBJ2-7): GAGVSQSPSNKVTEKGKDVELRCDPISGHTALYWYRQSLGQGLEFLIYFQGNSAPDKSGLPSDRFSAERTGGSVSTLTIQRTQQEDSAVYLCASRRAELGVYEQYFGPGTRLTVT.